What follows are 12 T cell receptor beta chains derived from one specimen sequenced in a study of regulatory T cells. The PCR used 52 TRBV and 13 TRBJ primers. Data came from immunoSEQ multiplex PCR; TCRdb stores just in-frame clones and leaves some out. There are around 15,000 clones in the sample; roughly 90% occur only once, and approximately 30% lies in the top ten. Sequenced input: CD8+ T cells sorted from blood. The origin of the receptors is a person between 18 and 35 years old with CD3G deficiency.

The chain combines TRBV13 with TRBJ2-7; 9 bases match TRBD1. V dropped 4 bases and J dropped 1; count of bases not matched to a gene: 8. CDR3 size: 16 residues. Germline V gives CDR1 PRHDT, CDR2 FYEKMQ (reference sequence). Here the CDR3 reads CASSSGDRAWSYEQYF. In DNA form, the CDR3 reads TGTGCCAGCAGCTCTGGGGACAGGGCCTGGTCCTACGAGCAGTACTTC.

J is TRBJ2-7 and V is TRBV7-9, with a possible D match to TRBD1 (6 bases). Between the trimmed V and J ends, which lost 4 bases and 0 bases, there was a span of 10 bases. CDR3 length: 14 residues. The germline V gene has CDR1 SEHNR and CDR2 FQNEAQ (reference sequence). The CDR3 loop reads CASSSRDNSYEQYF. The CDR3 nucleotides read TGTGCCAGCAGCTCCCGGGACAACTCCTACGAGCAGTACTTC. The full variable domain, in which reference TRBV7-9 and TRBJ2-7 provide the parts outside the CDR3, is DTGVSQNPRHKITKRGQNVTFRCDPISEHNRLYWYRQTLGQGPEFLTYFQNEAQLEKSRLLSDRFSAERPKGSFSTLEIQRTEQGDSAMYLCASSSRDNSYEQYFGPGTRLTVT.

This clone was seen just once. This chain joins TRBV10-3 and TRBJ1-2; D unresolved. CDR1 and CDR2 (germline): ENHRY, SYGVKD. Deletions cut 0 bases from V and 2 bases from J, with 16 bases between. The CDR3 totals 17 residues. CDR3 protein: CAISESSLVTANYGYTF. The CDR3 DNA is TGTGCCATCAGTGAGTCCAGTCTAGTCACCGCCAACTATGGCTACACCTTC.

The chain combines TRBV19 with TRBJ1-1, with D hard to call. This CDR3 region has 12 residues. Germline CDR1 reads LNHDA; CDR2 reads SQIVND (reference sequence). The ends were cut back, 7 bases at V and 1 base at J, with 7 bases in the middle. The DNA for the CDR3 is TGTGCCAGTAAGACGGGGAACACTGAAGCTTTCTTT. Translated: CASKTGNTEAFF.

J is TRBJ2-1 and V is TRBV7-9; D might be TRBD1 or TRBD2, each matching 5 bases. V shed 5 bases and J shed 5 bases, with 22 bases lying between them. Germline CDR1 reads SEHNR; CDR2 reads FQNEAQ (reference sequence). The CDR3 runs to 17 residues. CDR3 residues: CASSLPKAGVGDNEQFF. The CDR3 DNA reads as TGTGCCAGCAGCCTACCAAAGGCGGGTGTGGGGGACAATGAGCAGTTCTTC.

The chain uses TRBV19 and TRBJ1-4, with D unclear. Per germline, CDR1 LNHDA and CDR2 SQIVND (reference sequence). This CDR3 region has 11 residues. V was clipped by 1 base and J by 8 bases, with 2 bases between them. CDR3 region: CASSIGEKLFF. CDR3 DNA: TGTGCCAGTAGTATAGGCGAAAAACTGTTTTTT.

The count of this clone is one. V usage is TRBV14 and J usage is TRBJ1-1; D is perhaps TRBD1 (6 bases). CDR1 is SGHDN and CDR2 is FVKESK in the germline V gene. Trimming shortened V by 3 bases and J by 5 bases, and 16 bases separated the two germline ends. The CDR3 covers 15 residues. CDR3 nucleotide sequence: TGTGCCAGCAGCCAGGAAGGGGGGAGGAGGACTGAAGCTTTCTTT. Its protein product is CASSQEGGRRTEAFF.

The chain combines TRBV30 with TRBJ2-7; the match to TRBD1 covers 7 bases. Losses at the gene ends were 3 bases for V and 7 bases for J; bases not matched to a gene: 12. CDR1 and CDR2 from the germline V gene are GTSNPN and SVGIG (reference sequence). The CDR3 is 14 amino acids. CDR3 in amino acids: CAWRRDRELQEQYF. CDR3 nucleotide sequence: TGTGCCTGGAGACGGGACAGAGAACTTCAAGAGCAGTACTTC.

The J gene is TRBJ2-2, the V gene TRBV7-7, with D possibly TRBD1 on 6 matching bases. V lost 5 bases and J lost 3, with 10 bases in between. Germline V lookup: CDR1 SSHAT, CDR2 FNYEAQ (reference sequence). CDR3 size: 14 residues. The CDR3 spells CASSIRQDTGELFF. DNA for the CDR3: TGTGCCAGCAGCATCCGACAGGACACCGGGGAGCTGTTTTTT.

The CDR3 DNA follows: TGTGCCAGCAGTGAATATTTTGGGGTTGGGGAGCAGTACTTC. Its translation: CASSEYFGVGEQYF. The rearrangement joins TRBV25-1 to TRBJ2-7; D is unresolved. CDR1 MGHDK and CDR2 SYGVNS come from the germline V gene. Trimming stripped 0 bases from V and 7 bases from J, with 13 bases between. The CDR3 runs to 14 residues.

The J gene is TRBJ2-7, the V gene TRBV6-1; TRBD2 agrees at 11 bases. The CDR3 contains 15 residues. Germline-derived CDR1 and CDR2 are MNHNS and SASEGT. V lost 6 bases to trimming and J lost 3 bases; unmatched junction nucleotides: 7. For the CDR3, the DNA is TGTGCCAGCAGCGACATTACTAGCGGGAGCTACGAGCAGTACTTC. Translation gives CASSDITSGSYEQYF.

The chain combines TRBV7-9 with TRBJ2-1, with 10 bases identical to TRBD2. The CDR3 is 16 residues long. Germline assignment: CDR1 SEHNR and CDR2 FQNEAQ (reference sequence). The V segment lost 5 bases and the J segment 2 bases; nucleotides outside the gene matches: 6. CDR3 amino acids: CASSPPSGGAYNEQFF. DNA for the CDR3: TGTGCCAGCAGCCCCCCCAGCGGGGGGGCCTACAATGAGCAGTTCTTC.